The entry that follows covers one TCR beta chain sequence. This clone was seen a single time. Its antigen is currently not known. No base-level quality is on record; no much larger clone is a single base apart. The data were obtained in a study of blood T cell repertoires in COVID-19 (dated by TCRdb to the early 2020s). General notes on the study: The collaborator samples originated in the United States, Italy and Spain and spanned the acute and convalescent phases of COVID-19. The material from the prospective study consisted of cDNA or gDNA derived from T cells, B-cell-depleted T cells, or PBMCs. The repertoires were released in a freely available public database meant as a resource for research on the immune response to SARS-CoV-2. Subjects who had been exposed to COVID-19, were actively infected with it, or had recovered from it provided the deeply sampled blood TCRbeta repertoires that made up the dataset. A de-identified subject ID, COVID-19 status, age in years and sex were almost always included in the sample metadata. Where available, HLA class I and class II types were obtained from metadata supplied by the sample provider rather than from assay-based typing. Samples came from the ongoing ImmuneRACE study (first 160 participants) plus 1,254 subjects from 6 global collaborators.

Collaborating institutions collected whole blood in K2EDTA tubes following their own protocols. Collaborator samples were shipped for TCRbeta analysis as frozen whole blood, isolated PBMCs, or DNA extracted from either sample type. CDR1 LNHDA and CDR2 SQIVND are derived from the germline V gene (reference sequence). Trimming removed 6 bases from V and 0 bases from J; the gene matches leave 11 bases unexplained. The CDR3 sequence holds 18 residues, the cysteine and phenylalanine included. Of all the DNA, just the CDR3 is kept, 54 bases in frame from base 1. On the study overall, not on this receptor specifically: Clinical and demographic metadata were provided uncurated, with the amount varying by source and participant.

TCRbeta CDR3 regions were amplified from genomic DNA using the immunoSEQ Assay, a bias-controlled multiplex PCR. The study's processing was this. The number of nucleated cells in each sample was estimated by amplification of reference gene primers within the assay. Sequence reads were collapsed and filtered to measure the absolute abundance of every unique TCRbeta CDR3 rearrangement. For each sample, productive Simpson clonality was calculated by taking the square root of Simpson's diversity index across productive rearrangements. TCRdb limited this immuneACCESS table to in-frame rearrangements with V and J called. A share of clones is missing; checked studies link under half to unresolved V genes, and the rest is unexplained. The V and J calls and clone size come from that table; D and trimming were worked out from the DNA. Within this sample are 100,000 to 150,000 clones, with roughly 82% of them counted one time only. The ten largest make up about 12% of the sample.

This receptor was identified in a human donor in a cohort sampled during active COVID-19. Source material: peripheral blood. The chain couples TRBV19 to TRBJ2-6, with 7 bases matching TRBD1. The DNA sequence is TGTGCCAGTAGACGCTCCGGGACAGCGACCTCTGGGGCCAACGTCCTGACTTTC. This sequence encodes CASRRSGTATSGANVLTF.